These 27 T cell receptor beta chains share one sample of origin, sequenced in a study of control samples from healthy donors and cancer patients. Profiling relied on immunoSEQ multiplex PCR, and the TCRdb table lists in-frame clones only, not all of them. Of about 140,000 clones in the sample, under 95% are singletons; the top ten hold around 13%. Sequencing used blood. These receptors were collected from a man aged 40-55 years in good health.

This rearrangement joins TRBV5-3 to TRBJ2-4; D gene unclear. TRBV5-3 is sorted into the ORF group, with uncertain function. Trimming shortened V by 1 base and J by 9 bases, and 8 bases separated the two germline ends. This CDR3 spans 12 amino acids. CDR3 bases: TGTGCCAGAAGCTTGAGGACGTCCATTCAGTACTTC. Its translation: CARSLRTSIQYF.

The chain combines TRBV28 with TRBJ2-1, with no clear D. V dropped 5 bases and J dropped 2 bases, with 7 bases sitting between them. The CDR3 covers 13 residues. Germline assignment: CDR1 MDHEN and CDR2 SYDVKM. The CDR3 nucleotides are TGTGCCAGCAGTCTGGGAACCTACAATGAGCAGTTCTTC. It yields the protein CASSLGTYNEQFF.

A few counts support this clone. The rearrangement links TRBV18 to TRBJ1-3; maybe TRBD1 (6 bases). This CDR3 is 17 amino acids long. The germline V gene has CDR1 KGHSH and CDR2 LQKENI. V was clipped by 2 bases and J by 0 bases, with 14 bases between them. The CDR3 spells CASSPVGQINSGNTIYF. DNA for the CDR3: TGTGCCAGCTCACCAGTGGGACAAATAAACTCTGGAAACACCATATATTTT.

The J gene is TRBJ1-2, the V gene TRBV6-5; no firm D call. Trimming took 2 bases from V and 4 from J, leaving 11 bases between them. Per germline, CDR1 MNHEY and CDR2 SVGAGI. CDR3 length: 14 amino acids. CDR3 protein: CASSYRHRAYGYTF. The CDR3 nucleotides read TGTGCCAGCAGTTACCGACACCGTGCCTATGGCTACACCTTC.

The chain links TRBV5-6 to TRBJ1-4, with D possibly TRBD1 on 5 matching bases. Germline values: CDR1 SGHDT, CDR2 YYEEEE. This CDR3 is built from 15 residues. V was trimmed by 4 bases and J by 4 bases, leaving 14 bases between them. CDR3: CASSGAGLDNEKLFF. The CDR3 DNA is TGTGCCAGCAGCGGGGCGGGACTAGATAATGAAAAACTGTTTTTT.

The chain carries TRBV7-8 and TRBJ2-1, with TRBD1 matching 9 bases. CDR3 size: 15 residues. Per the germline V gene, CDR1 is SGHVS and CDR2 is FQNEAQ. After removal of 6 bases from V and 4 bases from J, the junction contained 7 bases not matched to a gene. The CDR3 nucleotides read TGTGCCAGCAGAAGGGGGACAGGGCTTTACAATGAGCAGTTCTTC. Its translation is CASRRGTGLYNEQFF.

The rearrangement uses TRBV5-5 and TRBJ1-2; D remains ambiguous. Between the trimmed V and J ends, which lost 4 bases and 2 bases, there was a span of 12 bases. Per germline, CDR1 SGHKS and CDR2 YYEKEE (reference sequence). CDR3 length equals 14 residues. CDR3 coding DNA: TGTGCCAGCAGCCCGGAGAGGGTGAACTATGGCTACACCTTC. Its protein product is CASSPERVNYGYTF.

This sequence joins TRBV28 and TRBJ1-1; D is unresolved. The CDR3 runs to 13 residues. The germline V gene has CDR1 MDHEN and CDR2 SYDVKM. Trimming shortened V by 2 bases and J by 2 bases, and 6 bases separated the two germline ends. CDR3 in DNA: TGTGCCAGCAGTTTACAGGCCAACACTGAAGCTTTCTTT. Its translation: CASSLQANTEAFF. Complete variable domain (other parts from reference TRBV28 and TRBJ1-1): DVKVTQSSRYLVKRTGEKVFLECVQDMDHENMFWYRQDPGLGLRLIYFSYDVKMKEKGDIPEGYSVSREKKERFSLILESASTNQTSMYLCASSLQANTEAFFGQGTRLTVV.

The chain links TRBV5-4 to TRBJ1-2; no firm D call. V was trimmed by 1 base and J by 1 base, leaving 8 bases between them. In germline, CDR1 is SGHNT, CDR2 YYREEE (reference sequence). The CDR3 is 14 residues long. DNA of the CDR3: TGTGCCAGCAGCTTGAACGACAATAACTATGGCTACACCTTC. Translating gives CASSLNDNNYGYTF.

The gene calls are TRBV9 and TRBJ2-6; TRBD1 matches 12 bases. Germline lookup yields CDR1 SGDLS and CDR2 YYNGEE. The CDR3 is made up of 18 amino acids. Trimming at V came to 0 bases and at J to 3 bases, leaving 4 bases not matched to a gene. Written as DNA, the CDR3 is TGTGCCAGCAGCGTAGCGGGGACAGGGGGCGGTGGGGCCAACGTCCTGACTTTC. Translation gives CASSVAGTGGGGANVLTF.

In DNA, the CDR3 is TGTGCCAGCAGTGACGGCCAGGGAGGTGGCTACACCTTC. Protein product: CASSDGQGGGYTF. This sequence joins TRBV6-1 and TRBJ1-2; D may be TRBD1 (5 bases). From germline, CDR1 is MNHNS and CDR2 SASEGT. The CDR3 totals 13 residues. V was cut by 3 bases and J by 7 bases, with 12 bases left in between.

The chain couples TRBV11-2 to TRBJ2-5; unclear D gene. The CDR3 runs 14 residues. With 1 base removed from V and 1 base from J, the gap between germline ends came to 7 bases. The germline V gene encodes CDR1 SGHAT and CDR2 FQNNGV. The CDR3 DNA is TGTGCCAGCAGCTTAGCGGTCAGCCAAGAGACCCAGTACTTC. Translation: CASSLAVSQETQYF.

V usage is TRBV5-6 and J usage is TRBJ2-5; D is possibly TRBD2 (5 bases). From germline, CDR1 is SGHDT and CDR2 YYEEEE. V dropped 4 bases and J dropped 0 bases, with 16 bases sitting between them. CDR3 length: 16 amino acids. The CDR3 DNA is TGTGCCAGCAGCCCCGGGGTGGAAGGTTACCAAGAGACCCAGTACTTC. It specifies CASSPGVEGYQETQYF. The variable domain in full, with the rest retrieved from reference TRBV5-6 and TRBJ2-5, is DAGVTQSPTHLIKTRGQQVTLRCSPKSGHDTVSWYQQALGQGPQFIFQYYEEEERQRGNFPDRFSGHQFPNYSSELNVNALLLGDSALYLCASSPGVEGYQETQYFGPGTRLLVL.

This rearrangement joins TRBV4-2 to TRBJ2-7, with 11 bases aligning to TRBD1. CDR1 and CDR2 (germline): LGHNA, YNFKEQ. This CDR3 comprises 15 residues. With V trimmed by 1 base and J by 3 bases, 2 bases remained unmatched. CDR3 bases: TGTGCCAGCAGCCAAGCCGGGACAGGGGGCTACGAGCAGTACTTC. This encodes CASSQAGTGGYEQYF.

The chain couples TRBV24-1 to TRBJ2-3, with D perhaps matching TRBD1 (6 bases). The length of the CDR3 is 14 residues. V lost 8 bases and J lost 1, with 12 bases in between. The V gene's germline CDR1 is KGHDR and CDR2 SFDVKD. The CDR3 DNA sequence: TGTGCCACCAACCCCAGGGGAGGCACAGATACGCAGTATTTT. It translates to CATNPRGGTDTQYF.

The chain couples TRBV5-4 to TRBJ2-7; 8 positions agree with TRBD1. The CDR3 runs 16 residues. Trimming took 0 bases from V and 3 from J; bases not matched to a gene: 8. Germline V CDR1 and CDR2: SGHNT, YYREEE (reference sequence). CDR3 nucleotides: TGTGCCAGCAGCTTGGGGGGACAGGAGTATTTCTACGAGCAGTACTTC. Its protein is CASSLGGQEYFYEQYF. The full variable domain, rest sourced from reference TRBV5-4 and TRBJ2-7, is ETGVTQSPTHLIKTRGQQVTLRCSSQSGHNTVSWYQQALGQGPQFIFQYYREEENGRGNFPPRFSGLQFPNYSSELNVNALELDDSALYLCASSLGGQEYFYEQYFGPGTRLTVT.

The chain recombines TRBV5-5 with TRBJ1-5; D is unresolved. Germline loops: CDR1 SGHKS, CDR2 YYEKEE (reference sequence). The CDR3 extends over 15 amino acids. Deletions cut 1 base from V and 0 bases from J, with 8 bases between. The CDR3, as DNA: TGTGCCAGCAGCTTGCGTATAGGTAGCAATCAGCCCCAGCATTTT. It yields the protein CASSLRIGSNQPQHF.

This clone has only one observation. The chain carries TRBV9 and TRBJ1-4; 7 bases fit TRBD1. CDR1 SGDLS and CDR2 YYNGEE come from the germline V gene. V shed 4 bases, J shed 0 bases, and the junction held 3 bases outside the gene matches. The CDR3 has 15 amino acids. CDR3 sequence: CASSRDSATNEKLFF. CDR3 nucleotide sequence: TGTGCCAGCAGCCGGGACAGTGCAACTAATGAAAAACTGTTTTTT.

This rearrangement joins TRBV6-1 to TRBJ2-7; D unclear. Per germline, CDR1 MNHNS and CDR2 SASEGT. Deletions cut 0 bases from V and 3 bases from J, with 9 bases between. This CDR3 region has 14 residues. This chain's CDR3 is CASSEALRLYEQYF. The CDR3 DNA follows: TGTGCCAGCAGTGAAGCACTCCGGCTCTACGAGCAGTACTTC.

This clone has only one observation. The chain couples TRBV2 to TRBJ1-1, with 7 bases that match TRBD1. This CDR3 comprises 15 residues. Germline CDR1 SNHLY, CDR2 FYNNEI. V was clipped by 6 bases and J by 2 bases; unmatched bases: 9. In DNA form, the CDR3 reads TGTGCCAGCAGACTACAGGGGCAACTTAACACTGAAGCTTTCTTT. Its protein product is CASRLQGQLNTEAFF.

The chain employs TRBV27 and TRBJ2-3; the D gene is possibly TRBD2 (6 bases). The V end lost 10 bases, the J end lost 2 bases, and 22 bases lay between the germline ends. The CDR3 loop spans 16 amino acids. Looked up from germline, CDR1 is MNHEY and CDR2 is SMNVEV (reference sequence). The CDR3 sequence: CATRGGEEDITDTQYF. The CDR3 DNA reads TGTGCCACCCGGGGCGGGGAGGAGGACATCACAGATACGCAGTATTTT.

The gene calls are TRBV10-3 and TRBJ2-1; the match to TRBD2 covers 15 bases. This CDR3 is built from 16 residues. With V trimmed by 11 bases and J by 10 bases, 15 bases remained unmatched. Germline lookup yields CDR1 ENHRY and CDR2 SYGVKD. CDR3 region: CAYQAGGLAGGWEQFF. The DNA for the CDR3 is TGTGCCTACCAAGCCGGGGGACTAGCGGGAGGATGGGAGCAGTTCTTC.

The chain is built from TRBV6-1 and TRBJ2-7; D is possibly TRBD2 (6 bases). The germline V gene has CDR1 MNHNS and CDR2 SASEGT. This CDR3 is 15 amino acids long. The V gene lost 7 bases and the J gene lost 4 bases, with 20 bases spanning the gap. CDR3: CASTTNGGVGYEQYF. Here the CDR3 DNA reads TGTGCCAGCACCACAAATGGCGGGGTGGGTTACGAGCAGTACTTC.

This clone was picked up many times. The rearrangement joins TRBV2 to TRBJ2-7; D not resolved. Germline V gene data show CDR1 as SNHLY and CDR2 as FYNNEI. The CDR3 has 13 residues. V lost 7 bases, J lost 0 bases, and 10 bases lay in between. The CDR3 region has the DNA TGTGCCAGCACGACGGCGTTCTCCTACGAGCAGTACTTC. Protein sequence: CASTTAFSYEQYF.

The chain uses TRBV7-9 and TRBJ1-1; D is unclear. The V gene's germline CDR1 is SEHNR and CDR2 FQNEAQ (reference sequence). The V gene lost 1 base and the J gene lost 1 base, with 7 bases spanning the gap. The CDR3 totals 14 residues. The CDR3 nucleotides are TGTGCCAGCAGCTTAGGACGGTCGAACACTGAAGCTTTCTTT. Translation: CASSLGRSNTEAFF. Supplemented by reference TRBV7-9 and TRBJ1-1, the full variable domain reads DTGVSQNPRHKITKRGQNVTFRCDPISEHNRLYWYRQTLGQGPEFLTYFQNEAQLEKSRLLSDRFSAERPKGSFSTLEIQRTEQGDSAMYLCASSLGRSNTEAFFGQGTRLTVV.

This clone has just a few counts. The chain combines TRBV10-2 with TRBJ1-2; TRBD1 matches at 12 bases. This CDR3 is built from 18 residues. Germline V gene lookup returns CDR1 WSHSY and CDR2 SAAADI. J lost 0 bases, V lost 6 bases, and 11 bases had no gene match. The CDR3 nucleotides read TGCGCCAGCAGAGCCGGGACAGGGGGCTCCGGAGCTAACTATGGCTACACCTTC. This encodes CASRAGTGGSGANYGYTF.

This clone was recorded once. The chain joins TRBV21-1 to TRBJ2-3; the D call TRBD2 from the table was never checked on the DNA. TRBV21-1 is given as a pseudogene. CDR3 size: 11 residues. The CDR3: CATILTDTQYF. The DNA for the CDR3 is TGTGCCACAATACTCACAGATACGCAGTATTTT.